The next 4 T cell receptor beta chains were all read from a single sample in a study of blood T cell repertoires in COVID-19. This table comes from immunoSEQ multiplex PCR, and its TCRdb copy is limited to in-frame clones, with some not included. This table has 80,000 to 95,000 clones, roughly 85% appearing once. Sequenced input: peripheral blood. These receptors originate from a man of 80 years or more with acute or convalescent COVID-19.

This chain links TRBV15 with TRBJ2-7; D gene unclear. Germline values: CDR1 LNHNV, CDR2 YYDKDF (reference sequence). The CDR3 consists of 12 residues. V dropped 8 bases and J dropped 0 bases, with 8 bases sitting between them. This chain's CDR3 is CATSFSSYEQYF. The CDR3 nucleotides are TGTGCCACCTCATTCAGCTCCTACGAGCAGTACTTC.

This clone was detected once. The CDR3 reads CSVEVGSSYNEQFF. In DNA, the CDR3 is TGCAGCGTTGAGGTAGGGAGCTCCTACAATGAGCAGTTCTTC. The chain has TRBV29-1 and TRBJ2-1; TRBD2 is a possible D gene (5 bases). The CDR3 runs 14 residues. Trimming removed 3 bases from V and 0 bases from J, with 9 bases in between. CDR1 and CDR2 from the germline V gene are SQVTM and ANQGSEA.

This chain connects TRBV2 to TRBJ2-3; TRBD2 agrees at 9 bases. V shed 4 bases, J shed 1 base, and the junction held 3 bases outside the gene matches. The CDR3 contains 15 residues. Germline CDR1 reads SNHLY; CDR2 reads FYNNEI. The CDR3 region has the DNA TGTGCCAGCAGTGTAGCGGGAGCAGGCACAGATACGCAGTATTTT. Translation: CASSVAGAGTDTQYF.

V usage is TRBV7-9 and J usage is TRBJ1-3, with 9 bases aligning to TRBD1. V lost 5 bases to trimming and J lost 4 bases; unmatched junction nucleotides: 6. Germline V CDR1 and CDR2: SEHNR, FQNEAQ (reference sequence). This CDR3 contains 15 residues. CDR3 amino acids: CASSPPGQGGNTIYF. The DNA of the CDR3 is TGTGCCAGCAGCCCACCGGGACAGGGAGGAAACACCATATATTTT. The entire variable domain, with the rest obtained from reference TRBV7-9 and TRBJ1-3, is as follows: DTGVSQNPRHKITKRGQNVTFRCDPISEHNRLYWYRQTLGQGPEFLTYFQNEAQLEKSRLLSDRFSAERPKGSFSTLEIQRTEQGDSAMYLCASSPPGQGGNTIYFGEGSWLTVV.